This T cell receptor (beta chain) was profiled in a study of regulatory T cells (dated by TCRdb to the late 2010s). Notes on the research overall: T-cell receptor beta repertoires of sorted regulatory, conventional CD4+ and CD8+ T cells were compared between CD3G-deficient patients and healthy controls.

Points on this clone: It lacks a known antigen. A read error may account for a junction end that differs from germline.

For the multiplex PCR, 52 forward TRBV primers and 13 reverse TRBJ primers were used, and amplification bias was corrected with both assay-based and computational methods. Rearranged TRB loci were amplified from genomic DNA by multiplex PCR within the immunoSEQ assay. TRB amplicons were sequenced on an Illumina HiSeq platform. As for the original processing: Custom algorithms error-filtered the raw sequences and aligned them to reference gene sequences, after which the immunoSEQ online tools were used for analysis. Productive and nonproductive TRB rearrangement frequencies were evaluated among both unique and total sequences. The likelihood of self-reactivity was estimated by examining two features, hydrophobicity and amino acid composition, of TRB CDR3 positions 6 and 7. Groups were compared by t tests, Mann-Whitney tests or two-way ANOVA performed in Prism software. Drawn from immuneACCESS, this table holds only the in-frame rearrangements with V and J called that TCRdb kept. Clones are partly lost; checked studies trace under half to an unresolved V gene and leave the rest unexplained. From that table come the V and J calls and clone size; the DNA was used to work out D and trimming. The sample table records tens of thousands of clones; more than 85% of these occur just once. In total, the top ten clones hold 0.8% to 1% of the sample.

Evidence of autoimmunity was present in all CD3G-deficient patients, and the autoimmunity was more severe in two of the patients. At the time of testing, the patients were between 2 and 39 years old, and their CD4+ and CD8+ T cells had reduced naive proportions and increased memory proportions. CD4+ cells were FACS-sorted into CD25-high CD127-low regulatory T cells and CD25-low CD127-high conventional CD4+ T cells. The patient group comprised roughly 6 individuals with CD3G deficiency. Patient samples and clinical data were obtained from an international physician network spanning the United States, Europe and Asia. Ficoll density separation was used to isolate peripheral blood mononuclear cells. What the work shows at the level of the full study, not this receptor alone: In patients, repertoires had restricted unique TRB V-J pairs and skewed V and J gene usage, with regulatory T cells showing the most marked changes. Hydrophobic residues at CDR3 positions 6 and 7 were enriched in conventional CD4+ T cells from CD3G-deficient patients, suggesting more self-reactive specificities.

The TCR was taken from a child aged 2 to 10 with CD3G deficiency. What was sequenced was conventional CD4+ T cells sorted from blood.

The nucleotide sequence reads as follows: TGTGCCACCAGTCCTCACGCCTTGAGACAGCCCCAGCATTTT. This codes for CATSPHALRQPQHF. The V gene is TRBV28 and the J gene is TRBJ1-5, with the D gene too uncertain to name. Measured from the cysteine to the phenylalanine, the CDR3 is 14 residues long. Only the CDR3 DNA is retained, 42 bases long and in frame from the first base. CDR1 is given as MDHEN and CDR2 as SYDVKM, both from the germline V gene.